This record looks at one T cell receptor (beta chain) sequence and its context. The antigen is not known. This record comes from a study of T cells in Graves' hyperthyroidism and ophthalmopathy. General study findings and limits: Expanded thyroid clonotypes (above 0.001) were mostly also found in blood. Using 13 V-J features, a model discriminated ophthalmopathy from stable hyperthyroidism.

The CDR3 regions of TCR beta were amplified from RNA transcripts. TCR CDR3 underwent first-round RT-PCR with the HTBI primer set. From the multiplex PCR reads, TCRdb called clonotypes with MiXCR, one entry per CDR3 protein. The sample has 540,000 or so distinct CDR3 sequences, under 60% seen once. The CDR3 covers 13 residues. Germline CDR1 MDHEN, CDR2 SYDVKM. With 5 bases clipped from V and 6 bases from J, the junction kept 4 bases outside the gene matches. Sequenced: peripheral blood or thyroid tissue (not recorded which). This chain uses TRBV28 with TRBJ2-7, with 10 bases that match TRBD1. The sequence was obtained from an adult woman with Graves' disease, either hyperthyroidism or ophthalmopathy (not recorded which). Here the CDR3 reads CASSETGGPEQYF. Written as DNA, the CDR3 is TGTGCCAGCAGTGAGACAGGGGGCCCCGAGCAGTACTTC. Combining the CDR3 with reference TRBV28 and TRBJ2-7 gives the whole variable domain DVKVTQSSRYLVKRTGEKVFLECVQDMDHENMFWYRQDPGLGLRLIYFSYDVKMKEKGDIPEGYSVSREKKERFSLILESASTNQTSMYLCASSETGGPEQYFGPGTRLTVT.